These T cell receptor beta chains were read from a single sample in a study of graft-versus-host responses after intestinal transplantation. Libraries were prepared by immunoSEQ multiplex PCR; TCRdb keeps only in-frame clonotypes and omits some of them. Among about 100,000 clones listed, 90% were seen once. Sequencing was performed on PBMCs, taken 450 to 460 days after intestinal transplant. These receptors originate from a human patient who received an intestinal transplant, so some T cells may come from the graft donor. CDR3s include the opening cysteine and the closing phenylalanine or tryptophan. The D gene is left open where the match is weak. Size is omitted from some rows. Given values are once, few, many or a class for expanded clones.

V gene	CDR3 length	J gene	D gene	clone size	CDR3 DNA	CDR3 protein
TRBV6-6	13	TRBJ2-7	TRBD2	-	TGTGCCGGAAGTGGGGGGGGATCCTACGAGCAGTACTTC	CAGSGGGSYEQYF
TRBV7-2	14	TRBJ1-2	-	-	TGTGCCAGCAGCCCAAGGGGGGGTTCCTATGGCTACACCTTC	CASSPRGGSYGYTF
TRBV18	15	TRBJ2-4	-	-	TGTGCCAGCTCACCAGAGGGGATAGCCAAAAACATTCAGTACTTC	CASSPEGIAKNIQYF
TRBV27	12	TRBJ1-2	-	few	TGTGCCAGCAGGGGGCTGGACTATGGCTACACCTTC	CASRGLDYGYTF
TRBV5-4	16	TRBJ2-3	TRBD2	few	TGTGCCAGCAGCTTGGCCGCTAGCGGGGGGGCAGATACGCAGTATTTT	CASSLAASGGADTQYF
TRBV5-8	12	TRBJ1-5	-	-	TGTGCCAGCAGCTCCGGAGGTCAGCCCCAGCATTTT	CASSSGGQPQHF
TRBV5-1	15	TRBJ2-7	-	-	TGCGCCAGCAGCCCCTGGGCAAGAGACGATTACGAGCAGTACTTC	CASSPWARDDYEQYF
TRBV5-1	14	TRBJ2-7	-	-	TGCGCCAGCAGCTTGTATAGGGATGACTACGAGCAGTACTTC	CASSLYRDDYEQYF
TRBV5-4	14	TRBJ1-5	-	-	TGTGCCAGCAGCGACGGACTGAATAATCAGCCCCAGCATTTT	CASSDGLNNQPQHF
TRBV2	15	TRBJ1-5	-	-	TGTGCCAGCAGTGCCAGGACGGGGAATAATCAGCCCCAGCATTTT	CASSARTGNNQPQHF
TRBV7-5	13	TRBJ1-1	-	-	TGTGCCAGCAGCTTCTCAGGCCCCACTGAAGCTTTCTTT	CASSFSGPTEAFF
TRBV5-6	14	TRBJ2-1	-	once	TGTGCCAGCAGCCCCCGGACCATAAACAATGAGCAGTTCTTC	CASSPRTINNEQFF
TRBV7-9	14	TRBJ1-2	-	-	TGTGCCAGCAGCCCCGGGGACGGTAACTATGGCTACACCTTC	CASSPGDGNYGYTF
TRBV11-1	13	TRBJ1-1	-	few	TGTGCCAGCAGCTTAGACCGGGGGACTGAAGCTTTCTTT	CASSLDRGTEAFF
TRBV12-5	13	TRBJ1-2	-	-	TGTGCTAGTGGTTTGGTCTCGGGCGGAGGCTACACCTTC	CASGLVSGGGYTF
TRBV11-2	14	TRBJ2-7	TRBD2	-	TGTGCCAGCAGCTTATCCCCGGGAGGCTACGAGCAGTACTTC	CASSLSPGGYEQYF
TRBV10-3	12	TRBJ1-5	-	few	TGTGCCATCAGTGAGAACGGGCAGCCCCAGCATTTT	CAISENGQPQHF
TRBV6-5	11	TRBJ2-5	-	-	TGTGCCAGCAGTTTGGAGGAGACCCAGTACTTC	CASSLEETQYF
TRBV14	15	TRBJ1-2	-	-	TGTGCCAGCAGCCAATCTGGGATACCACGGAGGGGCTACACCTTC	CASSQSGIPRRGYTF
TRBV4-1	14	TRBJ2-1	-	-	TGCGCCAGCAGCCAAGACGCTAGGGGCAATGAGCAGTTCTTC	CASSQDARGNEQFF
TRBV29-1	15	TRBJ1-2	TRBD1	-	TGCAGCGTTGCCCGGGACAGGGATATCTTCTATGGCTACACCTTC	CSVARDRDIFYGYTF
TRBV9	14	TRBJ1-5	-	-	TGTGCCAGCAGCGCACAGGGACCTGGGGGGCCCCAGCATTTT	CASSAQGPGGPQHF
TRBV9	16	TRBJ1-2	-	-	TGTGCCAGCAGCGTTTCCCCGGCAGGGCCTAACTATGGCTACACCTTC	CASSVSPAGPNYGYTF
TRBV12-5	18	TRBJ2-2	-	-	TGTGCTAGTGGTTTGGCTCCGATACGGTTCGCGAACACCGGGGAGCTGTTTTTT	CASGLAPIRFANTGELFF
TRBV7-2	13	TRBJ1-1	-	-	TGTGCCAGCAGCTTAAACGGGAACACTGAAGCTTTCTTT	CASSLNGNTEAFF
TRBV18	14	TRBJ1-5	-	-	TGTGCCAGCTCACCATTCCGGGTTGGTCAGCCCCAGCATTTT	CASSPFRVGQPQHF
TRBV5-4	16	TRBJ2-3	TRBD2	-	TGTGCCAGCAGCCGACCGAGCGGGGGGGCGTCGGATACGCAGTATTTT	CASSRPSGGASDTQYF
TRBV9	14	TRBJ1-2	TRBD1	-	TGTGCCAGCACCAAGGGGACAGGGAAGTATGGCTACACCTTC	CASTKGTGKYGYTF
TRBV7-9	15	TRBJ2-5	TRBD2	-	TGTGCCAGCAGCTTTCCGGCGGGGGGTTCGGAGACCCAGTACTTC	CASSFPAGGSETQYF
TRBV5-4	14	TRBJ1-2	TRBD1	-	TGTGCCAGCAGCGTGGGACAGGGACGGCAGGGCTACACCTTC	CASSVGQGRQGYTF
TRBV2	15	TRBJ1-2	-	once	TGTGCCAGCAGACCATCTCCGGGGACGGCGCATGGCTACACCTTC	CASRPSPGTAHGYTF
TRBV6-5	14	TRBJ1-1	TRBD1	-	TGTGCCAGCAGTTGGAACGGACAGGGGACCGAAGCTTTCTTT	CASSWNGQGTEAFF
TRBV27	13	TRBJ2-7	-	-	TGTGCCAGCAGCCCCGGACCCGTCTACGAGCAGTACTTC	CASSPGPVYEQYF
TRBV13	20	TRBJ2-3	-	-	TGTGCCAGCAGCTTATTTTTGGGCGGAATATCGGGGAGAAGCACAGATACGCAGTATTTT	CASSLFLGGISGRSTDTQYF
TRBV19	15	TRBJ1-5	-	-	TGTGCCAGTAGTATGGGGTCAAACCCGAAAGAGCCCCAGCATTTT	CASSMGSNPKEPQHF